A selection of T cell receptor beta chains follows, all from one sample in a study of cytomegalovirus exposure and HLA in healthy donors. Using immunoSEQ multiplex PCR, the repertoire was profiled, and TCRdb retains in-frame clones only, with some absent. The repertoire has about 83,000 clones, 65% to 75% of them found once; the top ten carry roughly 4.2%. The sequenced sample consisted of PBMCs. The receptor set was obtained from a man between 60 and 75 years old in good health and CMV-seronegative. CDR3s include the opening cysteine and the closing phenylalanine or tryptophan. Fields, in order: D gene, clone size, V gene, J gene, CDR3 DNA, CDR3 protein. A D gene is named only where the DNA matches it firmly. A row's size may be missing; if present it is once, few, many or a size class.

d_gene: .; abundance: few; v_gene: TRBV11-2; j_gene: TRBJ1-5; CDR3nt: TGTGCCAGCAGCTTTAGGGAGGACCAGCCCCAGCATTTT; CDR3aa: CASSFREDQPQHF
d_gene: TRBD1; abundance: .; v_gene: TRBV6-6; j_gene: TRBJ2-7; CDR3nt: TGTGCCAGCAGTTACCGGACAGGGGGCGCGGGCGAGCAGTACTTC; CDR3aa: CASSYRTGGAGEQYF
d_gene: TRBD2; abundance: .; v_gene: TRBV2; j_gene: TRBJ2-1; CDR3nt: TGTGCCAGCAGCGCTAGCGGGGGGTACAATGAGCAGTTCTTC; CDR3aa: CASSASGGYNEQFF
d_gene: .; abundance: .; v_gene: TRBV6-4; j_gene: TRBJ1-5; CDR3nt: TGTGCCAGCAGTCCCACAGGGTTGGGGAATCAGCCCCAGCATTTT; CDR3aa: CASSPTGLGNQPQHF
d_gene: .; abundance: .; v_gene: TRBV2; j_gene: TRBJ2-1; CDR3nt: TGTGCCAGCAGTGAACTAAGTCCGGGGGACCTCTACAATGAGCAGTTCTTC; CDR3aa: CASSELSPGDLYNEQFF
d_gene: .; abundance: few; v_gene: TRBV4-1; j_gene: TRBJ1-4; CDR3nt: TGCGCCAGCAGCCAAGATGTCCCAAGAGGTGAAAAACTGTTTTTT; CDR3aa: CASSQDVPRGEKLFF
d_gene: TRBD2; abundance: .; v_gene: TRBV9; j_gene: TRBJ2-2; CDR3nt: TGTGCCAGCAGCGTAGACGCGGGGGGGTTGAACACCGGGGAGCTGTTTTTT; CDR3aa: CASSVDAGGLNTGELFF
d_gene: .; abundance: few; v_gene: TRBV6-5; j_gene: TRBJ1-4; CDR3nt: TGTGCCAGCAGGGCTCCCTTAGAAAAACTGTTTTTT; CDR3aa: CASRAPLEKLFF
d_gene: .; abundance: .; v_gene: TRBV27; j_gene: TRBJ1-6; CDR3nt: TGTGCCAGCACGGGGAAGTATAATTCACCCCTCCACTTT; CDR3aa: CASTGKYNSPLHF
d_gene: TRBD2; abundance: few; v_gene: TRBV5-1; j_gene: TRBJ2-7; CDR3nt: TGCGCCAGCAGCTTAGGACTAGACAACGAGCAGTACTTC; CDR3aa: CASSLGLDNEQYF
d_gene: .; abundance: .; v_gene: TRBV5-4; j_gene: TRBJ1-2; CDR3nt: TGTGCCAGCAGCTTGGGGACACTCTATGGCTACACCTTC; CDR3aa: CASSLGTLYGYTF
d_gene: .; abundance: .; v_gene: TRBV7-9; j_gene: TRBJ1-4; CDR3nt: TGTGCCAGCAGAACAGGGTTTAATGAAAAACTGTTTTTT; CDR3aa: CASRTGFNEKLFF
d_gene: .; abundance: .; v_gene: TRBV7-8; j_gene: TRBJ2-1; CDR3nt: TGTGCCAGCAGCCATCTAAATGGCAATGAGCAGTTCTTC; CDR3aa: CASSHLNGNEQFF
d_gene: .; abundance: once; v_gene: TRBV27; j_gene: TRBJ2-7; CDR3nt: TGTGCCAGCAGTTTAGGGGGACCGGACTACGAGCAGTACTTC; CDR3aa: CASSLGGPDYEQYF
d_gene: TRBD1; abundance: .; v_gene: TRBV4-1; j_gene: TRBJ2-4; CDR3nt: TGCGCCAGCAGCCAAGGACAGGGCTACATTCAGTACTTC; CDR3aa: CASSQGQGYIQYF
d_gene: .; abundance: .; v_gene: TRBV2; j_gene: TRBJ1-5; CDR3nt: TGTGCCAGCACATCACAACCTTCTGGTGGTCAGCCCCAGCATTTT; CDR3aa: CASTSQPSGGQPQHF
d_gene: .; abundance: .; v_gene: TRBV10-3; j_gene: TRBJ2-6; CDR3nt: TGTGCCATCAGTGTCGGAGGGACGGTCTCTGGGGCCAACGTCCTGACTTTC; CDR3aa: CAISVGGTVSGANVLTF
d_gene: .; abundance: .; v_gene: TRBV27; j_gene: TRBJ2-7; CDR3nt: TGTGCCAGCAGTTTAAACCCACAGGGAGTCGAGCAGTACTTC; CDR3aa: CASSLNPQGVEQYF
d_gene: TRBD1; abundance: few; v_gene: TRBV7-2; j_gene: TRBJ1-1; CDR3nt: TGTGCCAGCAGCCTAGACAGGGGCACTGAAGCTTTCTTT; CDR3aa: CASSLDRGTEAFF
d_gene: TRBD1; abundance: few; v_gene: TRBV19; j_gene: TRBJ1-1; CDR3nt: TGTGCCAGTAGTAGGACAGGGAAGGCTGAAGCTTTCTTT; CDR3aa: CASSRTGKAEAFF
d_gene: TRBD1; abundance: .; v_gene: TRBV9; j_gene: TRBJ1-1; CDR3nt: TGTGCCAGCAGCCCCCCGGGACAGCTCAACACTGAAGCTTTCTTT; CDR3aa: CASSPPGQLNTEAFF
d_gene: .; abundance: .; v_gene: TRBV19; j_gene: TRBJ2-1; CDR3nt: TGTGCCACCAAACTTGGGGTGGAGGCCGGTGAGCAGTTCTTC; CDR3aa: CATKLGVEAGEQFF
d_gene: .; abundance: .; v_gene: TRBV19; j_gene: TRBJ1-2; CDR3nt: TGTGCCAGTACGCAGGAACCCTATGGCTACACCTTC; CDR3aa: CASTQEPYGYTF
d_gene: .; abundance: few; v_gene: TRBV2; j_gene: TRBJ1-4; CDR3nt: TGTGCCAGCAGTCTACAGGTTGCAACTAATGAAAAACTGTTTTTT; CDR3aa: CASSLQVATNEKLFF
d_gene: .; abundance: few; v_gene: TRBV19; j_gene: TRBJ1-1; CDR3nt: TGTGCCAGTTTCTCTGGGGGGAGAGCTTTCTTT; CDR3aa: CASFSGGRAFF
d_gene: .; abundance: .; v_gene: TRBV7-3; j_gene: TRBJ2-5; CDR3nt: TGTGCCAGCAGCTTAATTGCGTTGGTCCGAGAGACCCAGTACTTC; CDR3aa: CASSLIALVRETQYF
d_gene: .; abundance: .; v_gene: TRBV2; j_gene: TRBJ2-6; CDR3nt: TGTGCCAGCCTTCCAGAGGCTCTTAGTTTCTACTCTGGGGCCAACGTCCTGACTTTC; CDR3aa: CASLPEALSFYSGANVLTF